Below are 19 T cell receptor beta chains sequenced from a single sample in a study of T cell responses to AZD1222 COVID-19 vaccine. TCRdb's copy holds only in-frame clones and misses some; the assay was immunoSEQ multiplex PCR. The sample carries some 97,000 clones, around 90% recorded once. This sample comprised peripheral blood, obtained on day 0 of AZD1222 vaccination. The receptors were gathered from an adult in good health.

This clone appeared a single time. This chain uses TRBV2 with TRBJ2-1; tentatively, D is TRBD2 (5 bases). The germline CDR1 and CDR2 sequences are SNHLY and FYNNEI. This CDR3 has 15 amino acids. Trimming stripped 6 bases from V and 2 bases from J, with 14 bases between. The CDR3 region is CASRADPGTYNEQFF. The CDR3 DNA is TGTGCCAGCAGGGCCGACCCCGGGACCTACAATGAGCAGTTCTTC.

The V and J genes are TRBV6-5 and TRBJ2-7; D perhaps matches TRBD2 (6 bases). CDR3 length: 14 amino acids. Per germline, CDR1 MNHEY and CDR2 SVGAGI. Trimming left V 6 bases short and J 4 bases short, with 16 bases between. Here the CDR3 DNA reads TGTGCCAGCAGCGCCGGGATGACTAGGTACGAGCAGTACTTC. Its translation is CASSAGMTRYEQYF.

This clone was counted between two and nine times. The chain carries TRBV3-1 (or the pseudogene TRBV3-2) and TRBJ1-3; D possibly corresponds to TRBD1 (5 bases). V shed 4 bases and J shed 4 bases, with 8 bases lying between them. The CDR3 covers 13 residues. Germline V gives CDR1 LGHDT, CDR2 YNNKEL (reference sequence). Written as DNA, the CDR3 is TGTGCCAGCAGCCTCCGGACAGGAAACACCATATATTTT. Its translation is CASSLRTGNTIYF.

The V gene is TRBV11-2, the J gene TRBJ2-7; D may be TRBD1 (5 bases). Per germline, CDR1 SGHAT and CDR2 FQNNGV. The V gene lost 1 base and the J gene lost 5 bases, with 15 bases spanning the gap. The CDR3 is 15 residues long. The CDR3, as DNA: TGTGCCAGCAGCTTAGGGCAGGGTACGGTGGACGAGCAGTACTTC. Translation gives CASSLGQGTVDEQYF.

This chain connects TRBV5-1 to TRBJ1-2; TRBD1 aligns across 11 bases. Germline lookup yields CDR1 SGHRS and CDR2 YFSETQ. Trimming took 4 bases from V and 4 from J; bases not matched to a gene: 3. The CDR3 consists of 14 residues. This CDR3 is CASSLGQGAYGYTF. CDR3 DNA sequence: TGCGCCAGCAGCCTAGGACAGGGGGCCTATGGCTACACCTTC. The whole variable domain, filled in from reference TRBV5-1 and TRBJ1-2, reads KAGVTQTPRYLIKTRGQQVTLSCSPISGHRSVSWYQQTPGQGLQFLFEYFSETQRNKGNFPGRFSGRQFSNSRSEMNVSTLELGDSALYLCASSLGQGAYGYTFGSGTRLTVV.

The rearrangement joins TRBV6-2 or TRBV6-3 to TRBJ1-5; tentatively, D is TRBD1 (6 bases). Deletions cut 3 bases from V and 7 bases from J, with 13 bases between. The V gene's germline CDR1 is MNHEY and CDR2 SVGEGT. This CDR3 has 14 amino acids. CDR3 in DNA: TGTGCCAGCAGTTATGGGGGGGCAGGACAGCCCCAGCATTTT. This gives the protein CASSYGGAGQPQHF.

Only one count was recorded for this clone. The chain carries TRBV15 and TRBJ2-7, with D perhaps matching TRBD2 (5 bases). Trimming took 5 bases from V and 3 from J, leaving 8 bases between them. The CDR3 covers 12 residues. CDR1 is LNHNV, CDR2 YYDKDF, per germline (reference sequence). CDR3: CATSEGYYEQYF. Here the CDR3 DNA reads TGTGCCACCAGCGAGGGCTACTACGAGCAGTACTTC. Filled out from reference TRBV15 and TRBJ2-7, the complete variable domain reads DAMVIQNPRYQVTQFGKPVTLSCSQTLNHNVMYWYQQKSSQAPKLLFHYYDKDFNNEADTPDNFQSRRPNTSFCFLDIRSPGLGDTAMYLCATSEGYYEQYFGPGTRLTVT.

A few counts support this clone. The chain joins TRBV27 to TRBJ1-6; unclear D gene. CDR3 length equals 12 residues. Looked up from germline, CDR1 is MNHEY and CDR2 is SMNVEV (reference sequence). The germline V and J ends were trimmed by 5 bases and 7 bases, with 6 bases remaining between them. The CDR3 DNA reads TGTGCCAGCAGTCCCAACAATTCACCCCTCCACTTT. Protein product: CASSPNNSPLHF.

This clone appeared a single time. This chain uses TRBV5-1 with TRBJ2-2; 13 positions agree with TRBD2. The CDR3 is 17 amino acids. Germline lookup yields CDR1 SGHRS and CDR2 YFSETQ. With V trimmed by 4 bases and J by 3 bases, 6 bases remained unmatched. The CDR3, as DNA: TGCGCCAGCAGCCCCGGACTAGCGGGAGTACACACCGGGGAGCTGTTTTTT. It is translated as CASSPGLAGVHTGELFF.

The J gene is TRBJ1-3, the V gene TRBV7-6, with 9 bases fitting TRBD1. Germline V gives CDR1 SGHVS, CDR2 FNYEAQ. CDR3 size: 17 residues. The J segment lost 3 bases and the V segment lost 2 bases, leaving 8 bases of the junction unmatched. CDR3 residues: CASSLTAQGQGGNTIYF. The CDR3, as DNA: TGTGCCAGCAGCTTAACCGCCCAGGGACAGGGTGGAAACACCATATATTTT.

The chain has TRBV6-5 and TRBJ2-7; no clear D. The CDR3 is made up of 15 amino acids. From germline, CDR1 is MNHEY and CDR2 SVGAGI. V lost 2 bases, J lost 5 bases, and 16 bases lay in between. The CDR3 DNA follows: TGTGCCAGCAGTTACCTGGACCCCTTTCCCCACGAGCAGTACTTC. Its translation: CASSYLDPFPHEQYF.

The chain combines TRBV7-2 with TRBJ2-2; a possible D gene is TRBD1 (5 bases). Trimming cost V 5 bases and J 0 bases, with 10 bases left between them. Germline CDR1 is SGHTA and CDR2 is FQGNSA. The CDR3 has 15 amino acids. CDR3 region: CASSPVGPNTGELFF. The CDR3 DNA is TGTGCCAGCAGCCCGGTGGGGCCGAACACCGGGGAGCTGTTTTTT.

This chain uses TRBV7-9 with TRBJ1-2, with 7 bases matching TRBD1. The CDR3 spans 12 residues. The germline CDR1 and CDR2 sequences are SEHNR and FQNEAQ (reference sequence). V was pared by 1 base and J by 10 bases, with 3 bases of the junction left unmatched. The CDR3 reads CASSLGQGDYTF. The DNA of the CDR3 is TGTGCCAGCAGCTTAGGACAGGGCGACTACACCTTC. The full variable domain, rest sourced from reference TRBV7-9 and TRBJ1-2, is DTGVSQNPRHKITKRGQNVTFRCDPISEHNRLYWYRQTLGQGPEFLTYFQNEAQLEKSRLLSDRFSAERPKGSFSTLEIQRTEQGDSAMYLCASSLGQGDYTFGSGTRLTVV.

V gene TRBV5-1 combines with J gene TRBJ2-3, with 13 bases that match TRBD2. The trim removed 4 bases at V and 3 bases at J, leaving 5 bases unmatched. Germline V lookup: CDR1 SGHRS, CDR2 YFSETQ. The CDR3 covers 16 residues. This chain's CDR3 is CASSLRTSGRTDTQYF. CDR3 DNA sequence: TGCGCCAGCAGCCTACGGACTAGCGGGAGAACAGATACGCAGTATTTT.

The chain joins TRBV28 to TRBJ2-2, with no clear D. In germline, CDR1 is MDHEN, CDR2 SYDVKM. The CDR3 loop spans 15 amino acids. Trimming shortened V by 7 bases and J by 7 bases, and 19 bases separated the two germline ends. CDR3 in amino acids: CASTHPGENDGELFF. The CDR3, as DNA: TGTGCCAGCACCCACCCAGGCGAGAACGACGGGGAGCTGTTTTTT.

The J gene is TRBJ2-2, the V gene TRBV27, with D perhaps matching TRBD1 (5 bases). Germline V lookup: CDR1 MNHEY, CDR2 SMNVEV (reference sequence). V was clipped by 0 bases and J by 4 bases, with 9 bases between them. The CDR3 contains 15 residues. The CDR3 bases are TGTGCCAGCAGTTTATCCACAGGTTTCACCGGGGAGCTGTTTTTT. It is translated as CASSLSTGFTGELFF.

The chain employs TRBV7-9 and TRBJ1-4; perhaps TRBD1 as D (5 bases). CDR1 SEHNR and CDR2 FQNEAQ come from the germline V gene (reference sequence). This CDR3 has 13 amino acids. Trimming took 6 bases from V and 5 from J, leaving 10 bases between them. CDR3: CASRFGANEKLFF. The CDR3 nucleotides are TGTGCCAGCAGATTCGGGGCAAATGAAAAACTGTTTTTT.

This clone showed up just once. The CDR3 bases are TGTGCCAGCAGCCCAAGGACAGGCCTTCACCTCTACACCTTC. This encodes CASSPRTGLHLYTF. The V gene is TRBV7-2, the J gene TRBJ1-2; 7 nucleotides match TRBD1. This CDR3 spans 14 amino acids. Germline CDR1 reads SGHTA; CDR2 reads FQGNSA. The trim removed 5 bases at V and 10 bases at J, leaving 13 bases unmatched.

This clone was recorded a few times. The chain uses TRBV19 and TRBJ2-4, with D perhaps TRBD2 (6 bases). The V gene's germline CDR1 is LNHDA and CDR2 SQIVND (reference sequence). The CDR3 runs to 14 residues. V lost 5 bases and J 3 bases, leaving 11 bases between the germline ends. The CDR3 DNA reads as TGTGCCAGTAGTCCGGGGGATGTCAAAAACATTCAGTACTTC. Protein: CASSPGDVKNIQYF.